The entry below gives a single TCR beta chain sequence along with its context. The entry originates in a study of control samples from healthy donors and cancer patients. CDR1 is SGHVS and CDR2 is FQNEAQ in the germline V gene. Deletions cut 1 base from V and 3 bases from J, with 10 bases between. The CDR3 sequence is 15 residues long. Using immunoSEQ multiplex PCR, the repertoire was profiled, and TCRdb retains in-frame clones only, with some absent. The sample yields around 250,000 clones, almost 85% seen once. This TCR came from a woman aged 60 to 75 with lung cancer. The sample taken for sequencing was PBMCs. The genes are TRBV7-8 and TRBJ1-3; unclear D gene. In DNA form, the CDR3 reads TGTGCCAGCAGCTTAGTAGCGGCAGTTGGAAACACCATATATTTT. Its translation: CASSLVAAVGNTIYF. Complete variable domain (other parts from reference TRBV7-8 and TRBJ1-3): GAGVSQSPRYKVAKRGQDVALRCDPISGHVSLFWYQQALGQGPEFLTYFQNEAQLDKSGLPSDRFFAERPEGSVSTLKIQRTQQEDSAVYLCASSLVAAVGNTIYFGEGSWLTVV.